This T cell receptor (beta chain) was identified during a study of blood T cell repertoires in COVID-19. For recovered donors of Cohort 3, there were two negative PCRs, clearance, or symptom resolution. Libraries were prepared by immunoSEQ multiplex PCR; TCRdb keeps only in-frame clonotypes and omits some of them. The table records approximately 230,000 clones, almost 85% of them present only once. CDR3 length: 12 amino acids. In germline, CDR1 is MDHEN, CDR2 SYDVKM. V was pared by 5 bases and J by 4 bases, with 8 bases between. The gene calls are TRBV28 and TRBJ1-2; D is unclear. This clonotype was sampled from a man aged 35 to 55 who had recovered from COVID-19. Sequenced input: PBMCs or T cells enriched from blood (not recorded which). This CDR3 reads CASSAGPYGYTF. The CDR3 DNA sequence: TGTGCCAGCAGTGCGGGTCCCTATGGCTACACCTTC.